This section outlines one T cell receptor (beta chain) sequence together with its context. What it binds is unknown. With ipilimumab providing CTLA-4 blockade, focal radiation was administered to patients who had chemo-refractory metastatic non-small-cell lung cancer. This sample stems from a study of radiotherapy plus CTLA-4 blockade in lung cancer. The CDR3 covers 14 residues. In germline, CDR1 is SGHAT, CDR2 FQNNGV. Losses at the gene ends were 3 bases for V and 5 bases for J; bases not matched to a gene: 4. Broader study findings: Tumor-origin TCR clones grew in blood after radiotherapy plus ipilimumab. Early clonal dynamics of blood T cells, together with interferon-beta, were reported as the best response predictor.

Method: immunoSEQ multiplex PCR; TCRdb's copy keeps in-frame clones and lacks some. This sample has about 97,000 clones, with under 85% found just once. The rearrangement uses TRBV11-2 and TRBJ2-4; 7 nucleotides match TRBD1. The sequencing here drew on peripheral blood, taken from a patient treated with radiotherapy plus ipilimumab. The sequence was collected from a human donor with non-small cell lung cancer who had a partial response to radiotherapy plus ipilimumab. Some clones in this sample may be carry-over from other donors' samples. The CDR3 protein is CASSFRDRQNIQYF. In nucleotides, the CDR3 is TGTGCCAGCAGCTTCCGGGACAGACAAAACATTCAGTACTTC.